A single sample gave rise to the 27 T cell receptor beta chains below, sequenced in a study of early T cells in non-severe SARS-CoV-2 infection. TCRdb reanalysed the 5' RACE reads using MiXCR and keeps one entry per CDR3 protein. This sample has approximately 49,000 distinct CDR3 sequences, with about 11% found just once. Sequencing was done on a sample of whole blood. The receptor set was obtained from an adult who was a healthcare worker with PCR-confirmed SARS-CoV-2 infection or an uninfected control (not recorded which).

This rearrangement joins TRBV12-3 or TRBV12-4 to TRBJ2-1; 15 bases are shared with TRBD2. V was pared by 5 bases and J by 12 bases, with 11 bases of the junction left unmatched. CDR3 size: 16 residues. The CDR3 reads CASSPSFGLAGGSQFF. DNA for the CDR3: TGTGCCAGCAGTCCCTCCTTCGGACTAGCGGGAGGGTCGCAGTTCTTC.

This clonotype came up many times. J is TRBJ1-1 and V is TRBV6-2 or TRBV6-3; D remains ambiguous. V shed 7 bases and J shed 11 bases, with 14 bases lying between them. The germline gives CDR1 MNHEY, CDR2 SVGEGT. The CDR3 runs to 11 residues. The CDR3 is CASNTRIEAFF. For the CDR3, the DNA is TGTGCCAGCAACACCCGGATCGAGGCTTTCTTT.

This clonotype was observed a handful of times. The chain has TRBV29-1 and TRBJ2-6, with a tentative D call TRBD1 (5 bases). CDR1 is SQVTM and CDR2 is ANQGSEA in the germline V gene. The length of the CDR3 is 11 residues. V lost 5 bases to trimming and J lost 10 bases, with 9 bases between them. The CDR3 loop is CSVRSGNVLTF. For the CDR3, the DNA is TGCAGCGTTAGATCAGGGAACGTCCTGACTTTC.

A few counts support this clonotype. This sequence joins TRBV27 and TRBJ1-5; a weak D match, TRBD1 (6 bases). CDR3 length: 15 residues. CDR1 is MNHEY and CDR2 is SMNVEV in the germline V gene (reference sequence). Trimming left V 4 bases short and J 8 bases short, with 18 bases between. For the CDR3, the DNA is TGTGCCAGCAGTTCACTGGACAGCTTTGTGGAGCCCCAGCATTTT. Translation gives CASSSLDSFVEPQHF.

The chain employs TRBV6-5 and TRBJ2-7; possible D gene TRBD1, 5 bases. There are 17 residues in the CDR3. Germline loops: CDR1 MNHEY, CDR2 SVGAGI. V was pared by 0 bases and J by 0 bases, with 15 bases between. The CDR3 nucleotides are TGTGCCAGCAGTTACTCGTCGGCAGGGCGGAACTCCTACGAGCAGTACTTC. Its translation: CASSYSSAGRNSYEQYF.

This clonotype was seen only a few times. The chain uses TRBV6-1 and TRBJ1-1; D is unclear. The V and J ends lost 4 bases and 0 bases respectively, with 9 bases between them. CDR1 is MNHNS and CDR2 is SASEGT in the germline V gene. The CDR3 loop spans 14 amino acids. The CDR3 nucleotides read TGTGCCAGCAGTGTCGCGACCATGAACACTGAAGCTTTCTTT. This translates into CASSVATMNTEAFF.

This clonotype was counted ten times or more. The rearrangement uses TRBV29-1 and TRBJ1-5; 7 bases map to TRBD1. Germline V CDR1 and CDR2: SQVTM, ANQGSEA. Unmatched junction bases numbered 2, after V lost 5 bases and J lost 1 base. This CDR3 region has 13 residues. DNA for the CDR3: TGCAGCGTTAGACAGGGCAGCAATCAGCCCCAGCATTTT. It yields the protein CSVRQGSNQPQHF.

This chain links TRBV27 with TRBJ1-2; tentatively, D is TRBD1 (6 bases). Germline CDR1 and CDR2: MNHEY and SMNVEV (reference sequence). This CDR3 region has 14 residues. The V gene lost 8 bases and the J gene lost 2 bases, with 15 bases spanning the gap. The CDR3 DNA reads as TGTGCCAGCGGCCCGGGGGCTGGGAACTATGGCTACACCTTC. The encoded protein is CASGPGAGNYGYTF.

The sample holds a few counts of this clonotype. The chain carries TRBV28 and TRBJ2-3; D unclear. This CDR3 has 14 residues. Trimming left V 7 bases short and J 0 bases short, with 11 bases between. Germline V gene sequence: CDR1 MDHEN, CDR2 SYDVKM. The CDR3 nucleotides are TGTGCCAGCACCCCTGTTGGCAGCACAGATACGCAGTATTTT. It encodes CASTPVGSTDTQYF.

CDR3 protein: CASSQGLPRAYEQYF. The CDR3 bases are TGTGCCAGCAGCCAGGGACTCCCTCGGGCCTACGAGCAGTACTTC. The chain joins TRBV28 to TRBJ2-7, with D perhaps TRBD2 (6 bases). The V gene's germline CDR1 is MDHEN and CDR2 SYDVKM. The CDR3 has 15 residues. V lost 6 bases and J lost 2, with 17 bases in between.

This clonotype was seen at least ten times. The rearrangement joins TRBV6-2 or TRBV6-3 to TRBJ1-1; no clear D gene. CDR3 length: 13 residues. Trimming removed 8 bases from V and 4 bases from J, with 14 bases in between. Per the germline V gene, CDR1 is MNHEY and CDR2 is SVGEGT. The CDR3 protein is CASGPWAGTEAFF. In DNA form, the CDR3 reads TGTGCCAGCGGACCCTGGGCTGGCACTGAAGCTTTCTTT.

This clonotype was seen more than once but under ten times. This chain connects TRBV6-1 to TRBJ2-6; D remains ambiguous. V was pared by 6 bases and J by 4 bases, with 13 bases between. Per the germline V gene, CDR1 is MNHNS and CDR2 is SASEGT. The CDR3 loop spans 15 amino acids. The CDR3 region is CASRPVRAGANVLTF. CDR3 sequence (DNA): TGTGCCAGCAGGCCCGTTCGGGCCGGGGCCAACGTCCTGACTTTC.

The rearrangement joins TRBV20-1 to TRBJ1-3; the D is unclear. This CDR3 contains 12 residues. V gave up 5 bases and J gave up 0 bases, with 5 bases separating them. Germline V gene data show CDR1 as DFQATT and CDR2 as SNEGSKA (reference sequence). In DNA form, the CDR3 reads TGCAGTGCTCTCCCCTCTGGAAACACCATATATTTT. It codes for CSALPSGNTIYF.

This clonotype was detected ten times or more. The rearrangement joins TRBV11-1 to TRBJ2-1; 9 bases map to TRBD1. Per the germline V gene, CDR1 is SGHAT and CDR2 is FQDESV (reference sequence). Germline trimming cut 6 bases from V and 3 bases from J; bases unmatched to any gene: 6. This CDR3 spans 15 amino acids. CDR3 in DNA: TGTGCCAGCAGTCACGGGACAGGGAACTACAATGAGCAGTTCTTC. Translated, it gives CASSHGTGNYNEQFF.

This clonotype has a handful of counts. This rearrangement joins TRBV7-2 to TRBJ2-7, with TRBD1 matching over 9 bases. Germline CDR1 is SGHTA and CDR2 is FQGNSA. The CDR3 runs 14 residues. The V gene end was trimmed by 5 bases and the J gene end by 3 bases; junction bases not matched to a gene: 5. CDR3 nucleotide sequence: TGTGCCAGCAGCCCGGGACAGGGAGTCTACGAGCAGTACTTC. It codes for CASSPGQGVYEQYF.

This clonotype was observed a few times. This sequence joins TRBV4-3 and TRBJ2-7; D is uncertain. Per germline, CDR1 LGHNA and CDR2 YSLEER. The V gene lost 0 bases and the J gene lost 2 bases, with 5 bases spanning the gap. The CDR3 covers 13 residues. CDR3 sequence reads: CASSQDLAYEQYF. The CDR3 nucleotides read TGCGCCAGCAGCCAAGATTTGGCCTACGAGCAGTACTTC.

This clonotype was detected ten times or more. V and J are TRBV28 and TRBJ1-6, with D tentatively TRBD1 (6 bases). V gave up 5 bases and J gave up 7 bases, with 9 bases separating them. This CDR3 has 13 residues. Per the germline V gene, CDR1 is MDHEN and CDR2 is SYDVKM. The CDR3, as DNA: TGTGCCAGCAGTCCAGGACAGAATTCACCCCTCCACTTT. Its translation: CASSPGQNSPLHF.

In its sample, this clonotype was seen a few times. V usage is TRBV29-1 and J usage is TRBJ2-7; possibly TRBD1 for D (5 bases). Germline V gene lookup returns CDR1 SQVTM and CDR2 ANQGSEA. CDR3 size: 12 residues. Trimming left V 4 bases short and J 0 bases short, with 7 bases between. This CDR3 is CSVGQNSYEQYF. CDR3 DNA: TGCAGCGTTGGACAGAACTCCTACGAGCAGTACTTC.

The CDR3 coding sequence is TGCGCCAGCCAATCGGCTAGCGGGAGCGCAGATACGCAGTATTTT. Translating it yields CASQSASGSADTQYF. The V and J genes are TRBV5-1 and TRBJ2-3, with TRBD2 matching over 10 bases. J was trimmed by 4 bases and V by 7 bases; bases with no gene match: 9. This CDR3 contains 15 residues. Germline loops: CDR1 SGHRS, CDR2 YFSETQ.

This clonotype was observed a handful of times. CDR3 DNA sequence: TGCAGCGTCGTGGTGGAAAGCACAGATACGCAGTATTTT. Translated: CSVVVESTDTQYF. This sequence joins TRBV29-1 and TRBJ2-3; D remains ambiguous. Trimming removed 6 bases at V and 0 bases at J, with 10 bases between. CDR1 is SQVTM, CDR2 ANQGSEA, per germline. This CDR3 has 13 amino acids.

V usage is TRBV14 and J usage is TRBJ2-7; D perhaps matches TRBD1 (6 bases). The CDR3 spans 14 residues. Germline V gene lookup returns CDR1 SGHDN and CDR2 FVKESK. The V end lost 1 base, the J end lost 3 bases, and 10 bases lay between the germline ends. The DNA for the CDR3 is TGTGCCAGCAGCCAAGTGGGACACCACTACGAGCAGTACTTC. Its protein is CASSQVGHHYEQYF.

This sequence joins TRBV29-1 and TRBJ2-2, with TRBD1 as a possible D gene (5 bases). Looked up from germline, CDR1 is SQVTM and CDR2 is ANQGSEA. V dropped 4 bases and J dropped 3 bases, with 12 bases sitting between them. This CDR3 is built from 14 residues. CDR3 loop: CSVGPPTDTGELFF. The CDR3 bases are TGCAGCGTTGGCCCCCCGACAGACACCGGGGAGCTGTTTTTT.

This clonotype came up a few times. The rearrangement uses TRBV29-1 and TRBJ2-5; D may be TRBD1 or TRBD2 (6 bases each). Germline CDR1 and CDR2: SQVTM and ANQGSEA. V was cut by 0 bases and J by 4 bases, with 12 bases left in between. The CDR3 is 14 residues long. CDR3 loop: CSVEDRRGRETQYF. The CDR3 DNA sequence: TGCAGCGTTGAAGATCGTCGGGGGCGAGAGACCCAGTACTTC. Based on the CDR3 plus reference TRBV29-1 and TRBJ2-5, the full variable domain is SAVISQKPSRDICQRGTSLTIQCQVDSQVTMMFWYRQQPGQSLTLIATANQGSEATYESGFVIDKFPISRPNLTFSTLTVSNMSPEDSSIYLCSVEDRRGRETQYFGPGTRLLVL.

This clonotype showed up many times. The chain is built from TRBV6-2 or TRBV6-3 and TRBJ2-7; no reliable D call. V dropped 8 bases and J dropped 7 bases, with 27 bases sitting between them. The CDR3 spans 16 residues. CDR1 and CDR2 (germline): MNHEY, SVGEGT. CDR3 in amino acids: CASGLAGPVIRDEQYF. CDR3 bases: TGTGCCAGCGGGTTGGCCGGACCGGTTATTAGAGATGAGCAGTACTTC.

In this sample, this clonotype turned up many times. The chain combines TRBV27 with TRBJ1-4; a possible D gene is TRBD1 (5 bases). There are 14 residues in the CDR3. With 4 bases removed from V and 7 bases from J, the gap between germline ends came to 13 bases. Germline V gives CDR1 MNHEY, CDR2 SMNVEV (reference sequence). The CDR3 region is CASSSISGAEKLFF. In nucleotides, the CDR3 is TGTGCCAGCAGTTCGATTTCTGGGGCTGAAAAACTGTTTTTT.

This clonotype has ten or more counts. The chain has TRBV20-1 and TRBJ1-2; unclear D gene. The V gene's germline CDR1 is DFQATT and CDR2 SNEGSKA (reference sequence). CDR3 length equals 15 residues. Trimming left V 0 bases short and J 5 bases short, with 16 bases between. CDR3 region: CSARDPHQSPYGYTF. For the CDR3, the DNA is TGCAGTGCTAGAGATCCTCATCAGAGCCCTTATGGCTACACCTTC.

This clonotype showed up many times. V usage is TRBV20-1 and J usage is TRBJ1-5; perhaps TRBD1 as D (6 bases). CDR3 length: 13 residues. Germline V gene lookup returns CDR1 DFQATT and CDR2 SNEGSKA (reference sequence). The CDR3 protein is CSIATGFNQPQHF. The CDR3 DNA reads as TGCAGCATAGCCACAGGGTTCAATCAGCCCCAGCATTTT.